This TCR beta chain emerged from a study of T cells after posttransplantation cyclophosphamide (dated by TCRdb to 2016 to 2017). For the study in its entirety: T cell repertoire reconstitution was tracked by TRB sequencing after myeloablative bone marrow transplantation in which posttransplantation cyclophosphamide was used as GVHD prophylaxis. Blood from every one of the 30 or so PTCy patients who had 1-year posttransplant specimens underwent TRB sequencing. Because TRA and TRB clonality correlated tightly in several samples, later TCR analyses were limited to TRB. Samples from 30 to 35 PTCy-treated patients, along with samples from 16 of their related bone marrow donors, underwent antigen receptor sequencing. Public TRB sequences were queried against a database of over 3,000 sequences associated with responses to pathogens, tumor antigens, self-antigens and alloantigens. TRB sequencing was also done on up to about 3 additional blood samples from 2 to 5.2 years after transplant in 3 patients, and on pretransplant blood from several patients.

There are many counts of this clone. Its antigen target is currently unknown. Base qualities are missing; no much larger clone stands one base away. Genomic DNA was the input for TRB sequencing, which was run either with the immunoSEQ assay at survey resolution or with the hsTCRB kit. Processing in the source paper ran as follows. The immunoSEQ software handled the initial read processing, while the LymphoSeq R package was used for the repertoire analyses. Clonality was calculated as 1 minus normalized Shannon entropy, and the Gini coefficient was also calculated for each TRB dataset. Phenotypes of unsorted samples were inferred by mapping TRB sequences from sorted subsets of the recipient or donor onto the same recipient's unsorted samples. TCRdb re-hosts the immuneACCESS table, in-frame sequences only. Its copies lack some clones; in the studies checked, an unresolved V gene accounts for under half of them, and the cause for the rest is not known. The V and J calls and clone size come from that table; D and trimming were worked out from the DNA. In this sample the table shows around 13,000 clones, and no singletons are among them. The top ten constitute roughly a quarter of the sample.

Per the publication, the time point label means: posttransplant day relative to BM transplant. The treatment or condition tag for this specimen amounts to: high-dose cyclophosphamide on days +3 and +4 as single-agent GVHD prophylaxis. For conditioning, the PTCy patients got busulfan and fludarabine, then a related or unrelated marrow graft, followed by cyclophosphamide on days +3 and +4. PTCy-treated patients came from a prospective multi-institutional clinical trial. Peripheral blood and bone marrow mononuclear cells were isolated by Ficoll-Hypaque density centrifugation and cryopreserved. V trim: 2 bases; J trim: 1 base; unmatched bases: 7. From its cysteine to its phenylalanine, the CDR3 spans 17 amino acids. Only CDR3 DNA is held: 51 bases, read in frame from base 1. CDR1 and CDR2 are read off the germline V gene as SGHNT and YENEEA. Points the paper makes about the study in general: The TRB repertoires of T cells infiltrating skin or GI tract showed only limited overlap with the TRB repertoires of T cells in blood. Across 45 patients, TRB clonality was highly associated with recipient CMV seropositivity and CMV reactivation, and PTCy diversity was similar to diversity in CNI/methotrexate controls. At 1-2 months, donor-recipient similarity was low but rose over the first year, and the later blood repertoires were often dominated by donor CD8+ memory clones.

The V and J segments used are TRBV11-3 and TRBJ2-2; 7 central nucleotides agree with TRBD1. The TCR comes from a female patient aged 40-50 years who received an allogeneic stem cell transplant from an unrelated donor, was CMV-positive, and had acute GVHD only. Some T cells may have been brought in with the graft after a transplant. Sequenced here: PBMCs, sampled after allogeneic stem cell transplant with posttransplant cyclophosphamide. CDR3 sequence: CASSLSGYRGNTGELFF. The nucleotides are TGTGCCAGCAGCTTATCGGGGTACAGGGGGAACACCGGGGAGCTGTTTTTT.